A selection of T cell receptor beta chains follows, all from one sample in a study of shared clonotypes between healthy human individuals. Repertoires were generated with immunoSEQ multiplex PCR, while TCRdb's copy carries only in-frame clones and drops some. The sample holds under 600,000 clones, approximately 95% seen once. Source material: naive CD4+ T cells sorted from blood. The receptors stem from a woman in her twenties or thirties in good health. Both conserved end residues are part of each CDR3. The order of the fields is clone size, J gene, D gene, V gene, CDR3 DNA, CDR3 protein. A D gene is named only where the DNA matches it firmly. Rows give clone size only sometimes, using once, few, many, or a class for an expanded clone.

- | TRBJ1-1 | - | TRBV19 | TGTGCCAGTAGTATAGGAGGGGCGGGAGACACTGAAGCTTTCTTT | CASSIGGAGDTEAFF
- | TRBJ2-1 | - | TRBV10-3 | TGTGCCATCAGACGGGACACAGGAGCGGGCTCCTACAATGAGCAGTTCTTC | CAIRRDTGAGSYNEQFF
- | TRBJ1-2 | TRBD1 | TRBV5-1 | TGCGCCAGCAGCTTGGGGGGACAGGGATCGGACTACACCTTC | CASSLGGQGSDYTF
- | TRBJ1-4 | - | TRBV25-1 | TGTGCCAGCAGTTTAGATGCAACTAATGAAAAACTGTTTTTT | CASSLDATNEKLFF
- | TRBJ2-7 | TRBD2 | TRBV18 | TGTGCCAGCTCACCAGCCCCGGGGGGTCGCTACGAGCAGTACTTC | CASSPAPGGRYEQYF
- | TRBJ2-7 | TRBD1 | TRBV18 | TGTGCCAGCTCACCTTCGGCAGGGGGCGACTACGAGCAGTACTTC | CASSPSAGGDYEQYF
- | TRBJ1-2 | TRBD1 | TRBV5-4 | TGTGCCAGCAGTAGCGGGACAGGGGGCAACGCGGGCTATGGCTACACCTTC | CASSSGTGGNAGYGYTF
- | TRBJ2-7 | TRBD2 | TRBV6-1 | TGTGCCAGCAGTGGGACTAGCGGGGGCTACGAGCAGTACTTC | CASSGTSGGYEQYF
once | TRBJ2-1 | - | TRBV10-3 | TGTGCCATCAGTGAGTCCTCCGCAGGGGTAGTGGGGGACAATGAGCAGTTCTTC | CAISESSAGVVGDNEQFF
- | TRBJ1-5 | TRBD1 | TRBV28 | TGTGCCAGCCGGGACAGGGGCTTCAAGTCCAATCAGCCCCAGCATTTT | CASRDRGFKSNQPQHF
- | TRBJ2-7 | - | TRBV10-3 | TGTGCCGCCAATAGCGGCCTCAGCTCCTACGAGCAGTACTTC | CAANSGLSSYEQYF
- | TRBJ1-2 | - | TRBV9 | TGTGCCAGCAGCGTAGGCCGGGGGAGCGGCTATGGCTACACCTTC | CASSVGRGSGYGYTF
- | TRBJ2-7 | TRBD1 | TRBV5-4 | TGTGCCAGCAGCATTCAGGGGGCACTCTGGGGGCAGTACTTC | CASSIQGALWGQYF
- | TRBJ2-7 | - | TRBV2 | TGTGCCAGCGATGGACTCGAATCCTACGAGCAGTACTTC | CASDGLESYEQYF
- | TRBJ2-5 | - | TRBV19 | TGTGCCAGTAGTTTCTATCCCCGGACGCAAGAGACCCAGTACTTC | CASSFYPRTQETQYF
- | TRBJ2-1 | - | TRBV5-1 | TGCGCCAGCAGCTTCGGACAGAACAATGAGCAGTTCTTC | CASSFGQNNEQFF
- | TRBJ2-1 | - | TRBV5-1 | TGCGCCAGCAGCTTCTTGGGACTGTCAAGCTCCTACAATGAGCAGTTCTTC | CASSFLGLSSSYNEQFF
- | TRBJ2-5 | - | TRBV6-4 | TGTGCCAGCAGTGACTCTAACCTACCGGAGACCCAGTACTTC | CASSDSNLPETQYF
- | TRBJ1-1 | - | TRBV29-1 | TGCAGCGCACGGACAGCGTGGAACACTGAAGCTTTCTTT | CSARTAWNTEAFF
- | TRBJ1-2 | - | TRBV19 | TGTGCCAGTAGTAGGGCAGGGGATGGAATTTATGGCTACACCTTC | CASSRAGDGIYGYTF
- | TRBJ2-1 | - | TRBV5-1 | TGCGCCAGCAACCCTATTACTGGCTACAATGAGCAGTTCTTC | CASNPITGYNEQFF
- | TRBJ1-2 | TRBD1 | TRBV6-1 | TGTGCCAGCACTGCTCAGGGGGTAAACTATGGCTACACCTTC | CASTAQGVNYGYTF